This TCR beta chain appears in the sequencing data of a study of shared clonotypes between healthy human individuals. Terminally differentiated effector memory CD45RA+ cells were excluded from the naive CD8 cells, which were CD45RO-negative and positively selected for CCR7. The donors, all of them Caucasian adults, lived in Nashville, Tennessee. Clones were read by immunoSEQ multiplex PCR, and TCRdb kept only the in-frame ones, dropping some. The table has just over 2,000,000 clones, over 85% seen once. The sequence derives from a young man in good health. Sequenced input: naive CD8+ T cells sorted from blood.

The CDR3 nucleotides read TGTGCCAGCAGCTCTGGGCAGGACGCAATCCAAGAGACCCAGTACTTC. Translation: CASSSGQDAIQETQYF. The chain uses TRBV13 and TRBJ2-5; D is unresolved. Between the trimmed V and J ends, which lost 4 bases and 1 base, there was a span of 16 bases. The CDR3 is made up of 16 amino acids. Germline V gene sequence: CDR1 PRHDT, CDR2 FYEKMQ (reference sequence).